Below are 29 T cell receptor beta chains sequenced from a single sample in a study of cytomegalovirus exposure and HLA in healthy donors. The primer mix had 60 Vbeta and 13 Jbeta primers. The assay was immunoSEQ multiplex PCR, and TCRdb's table has in-frame clones only and misses some. This sample yields around 130,000 clones, of which approximately 70% are seen a single time; approximately 1.6% belongs to the top ten. Sequencing was done on a sample of PBMCs. Source of these receptors: a woman aged 25-40 years in good health and CMV-seronegative.

J is TRBJ2-2 and V is TRBV7-5; TRBD2 reflects the table's D call only, with no check against the DNA. TRBV7-5 is tagged as a pseudogene. This CDR3 has 18 amino acids. Written as DNA, the CDR3 is TGTGCCAGAAGCTTAGATGGATCCGGGACTAGATACACCGGGGAGCTGTTTTTT. Translating it yields CARSLDGSGTRYTGELFF.

This clone was seen only a few times. The J gene is TRBJ2-1, the V gene TRBV5-1; D gene unclear. Per the germline V gene, CDR1 is SGHRS and CDR2 is YFSETQ. This CDR3 is built from 15 residues. The ends were cut back, 0 bases at V and 0 bases at J, with 7 bases in the middle. CDR3 bases: TGCGCCAGCAGCTTGGCCTCGGGCTCCTACAATGAGCAGTTCTTC. This translates into CASSLASGSYNEQFF.

The rearrangement uses TRBV19 and TRBJ2-5; tentatively, D is TRBD1 (6 bases). The germline CDR1 and CDR2 sequences are LNHDA and SQIVND (reference sequence). Trimming left V 1 base short and J 2 bases short, with 14 bases between. The CDR3 runs 16 residues. CDR3 coding DNA: TGTGCCAGTAGTATAGGCAACAGGGATTTACAAGAGACCCAGTACTTC. It is translated as CASSIGNRDLQETQYF.

V is TRBV6-1 and J is TRBJ2-5; 7 bases align to TRBD2. The end of the DNA aligns better with TRBJ2-7, so the J call may be wrong. From germline, CDR1 is MNHNS and CDR2 SASEGT. The CDR3 has 14 amino acids. CDR3 sequence (DNA): TGTGCCAGCAGTGGGGCAGCGGGATTTTACGAGCAGTACTTC. It is translated as CASSGAAGFYEQYF.

CDR3 amino acids: CASSPSGGGTNEKLFF. In DNA, the CDR3 is TGTGCCAGCAGTCCTTCGGGGGGGGGAACTAATGAAAAACTGTTTTTT. This chain uses TRBV28 with TRBJ1-4; D may be TRBD1 (5 bases). Looked up from germline, CDR1 is MDHEN and CDR2 is SYDVKM. The CDR3 extends over 16 amino acids. V lost 5 bases and J lost 1, with 14 bases in between. Combining the CDR3 with reference TRBV28 and TRBJ1-4 gives the whole variable domain DVKVTQSSRYLVKRTGEKVFLECVQDMDHENMFWYRQDPGLGLRLIYFSYDVKMKEKGDIPEGYSVSREKKERFSLILESASTNQTSMYLCASSPSGGGTNEKLFFGSGTQLSVL.

This clone was counted a few times. The genes are TRBV30 and TRBJ2-7; 7 bases map to TRBD1. The CDR3 spans 14 residues. Germline V gives CDR1 GTSNPN, CDR2 SVGIG (reference sequence). V shed 2 bases, J shed 2 bases, and the junction held 6 bases outside the gene matches. The CDR3 is CAWSRGTATYEQYF. In DNA form, the CDR3 reads TGTGCCTGGAGTCGTGGGACAGCTACCTACGAGCAGTACTTC.

The rearrangement joins TRBV5-5 to TRBJ2-7; 10 bases are shared with TRBD2. The V and J ends lost 8 bases and 4 bases, in that order; junction bases with no gene match: 21. The germline V gene encodes CDR1 SGHKS and CDR2 YYEKEE (reference sequence). The CDR3 has 18 residues. This chain's CDR3 is CARDPIASGGLSGYEQYV. The CDR3 DNA reads TGTGCCAGAGACCCAATAGCTAGCGGGGGCCTGAGCGGGTACGAGCAGTACGTC.

The chain employs TRBV28 and TRBJ2-3; unclear D gene. Looked up from germline, CDR1 is MDHEN and CDR2 is SYDVKM. Trimming removed 11 bases at V and 0 bases at J, with 12 bases between. CDR3 size: 13 residues. This chain's CDR3 is CAGVSTSTDTQYF. The CDR3 DNA reads TGTGCCGGTGTGTCGACTAGCACAGATACGCAGTATTTT.

On this clone itself: A junction boundary mismatches the germline segment, possibly from a read error. CDR3 in DNA: TGTGCCAGCGGCCAAGATGGGGAGGGGTCGGACACCGGGGAGCTGTTTTTT. Its translation is CASGQDGEGSDTGELFF. V and J are TRBV4-2 and TRBJ2-2; 7 nucleotides match TRBD2. This CDR3 spans 17 amino acids. Germline-derived CDR1 and CDR2 are LGHNA and YNFKEQ.

This clone was recorded once. The chain carries TRBV4-2 and TRBJ2-3, with 7 bases fitting TRBD2. The V gene's germline CDR1 is LGHNA and CDR2 YNFKEQ. The length of the CDR3 is 17 residues. V was clipped by 1 base and J by 8 bases; unmatched bases: 15. The CDR3 region has the DNA TGTGCCAGCAGCCAAGTTGTGGCTTCTGATGGGGAGGGTACGCAGTATTTT. Translation gives CASSQVVASDGEGTQYF.

This clone was seen a few times. CDR3 in amino acids: CASSLVQNEKLFF. The CDR3 DNA reads as TGCGCCAGCAGCTTGGTACAGAATGAAAAACTGTTTTTT. J is TRBJ1-4 and V is TRBV5-1; D gene uncertain. This CDR3 comprises 13 residues. CDR1 and CDR2 (germline): SGHRS, YFSETQ. V dropped 0 bases and J dropped 5 bases, with 5 bases sitting between them.

This clone was detected only once. The V gene is TRBV28, the J gene TRBJ2-3, with a tentative D call TRBD1 (5 bases). Per the germline V gene, CDR1 is MDHEN and CDR2 is SYDVKM. Trimming took 10 bases from V and 4 from J, leaving 9 bases between them. The CDR3 extends over 11 amino acids. Here the CDR3 reads CAITQADTQYF. Here the CDR3 DNA reads TGTGCCATCACACAGGCAGATACGCAGTATTTT. Supplemented by reference TRBV28 and TRBJ2-3, the full variable domain reads DVKVTQSSRYLVKRTGEKVFLECVQDMDHENMFWYRQDPGLGLRLIYFSYDVKMKEKGDIPEGYSVSREKKERFSLILESASTNQTSMYLCAITQADTQYFGPGTRLTVL.

This rearrangement joins TRBV28 to TRBJ1-1; a possible D gene is TRBD1 (5 bases). CDR3 length: 12 amino acids. The germline CDR1 and CDR2 sequences are MDHEN and SYDVKM. The V gene lost 5 bases and the J gene lost 11 bases, with 15 bases spanning the gap. DNA for the CDR3: TGTGCCAGCAGTGAGCAAGGGGCGCCGGCTTTCTTT. This translates into CASSEQGAPAFF. The whole variable domain, remainder taken from reference TRBV28 and TRBJ1-1, is DVKVTQSSRYLVKRTGEKVFLECVQDMDHENMFWYRQDPGLGLRLIYFSYDVKMKEKGDIPEGYSVSREKKERFSLILESASTNQTSMYLCASSEQGAPAFFGQGTRLTVV.

The sample holds a few counts of this clone. This chain connects TRBV14 to TRBJ2-3; D may be TRBD2 (5 bases). V lost 2 bases to trimming and J lost 8 bases, with 17 bases between them. Looked up from germline, CDR1 is SGHDN and CDR2 is FVKESK. The CDR3 spans 15 residues. The CDR3 DNA reads as TGTGCCAGCAGCCAACTAGCCAGCGCGTCTGGTACGCAGTATTTT. It specifies CASSQLASASGTQYF.

The J gene is TRBJ1-4, the V gene TRBV28; 8 nucleotides line up with TRBD1. Germline lookup yields CDR1 MDHEN and CDR2 SYDVKM. This CDR3 region has 14 residues. Losses at the gene ends were 6 bases for V and 5 bases for J; bases not matched to a gene: 5. CDR3 bases: TGTGCCAGCAGAATGCAGGGGGCGAATGAAAAACTGTTTTTT. Translation gives CASRMQGANEKLFF.

The chain has TRBV19 and TRBJ2-4, with TRBD1 matching 7 bases. The CDR3 loop spans 17 amino acids. The V gene end was trimmed by 5 bases and the J gene end by 1 base; junction bases not matched to a gene: 11. Per germline, CDR1 LNHDA and CDR2 SQIVND (reference sequence). The CDR3 loop reads CASSGENRGRAKNIQYF. In nucleotides, the CDR3 is TGTGCCAGTAGTGGGGAAAACAGGGGAAGGGCCAAAAACATTCAGTACTTC. The full variable domain, in which reference TRBV19 and TRBJ2-4 provide the parts outside the CDR3, is DGGITQSPKYLFRKEGQNVTLSCEQNLNHDAMYWYRQDPGQGLRLIYYSQIVNDFQKGDIAEGYSVSREKKESFPLTVTSAQKNPTAFYLCASSGENRGRAKNIQYFGAGTRLSVL.

This clone was detected a few times. The V and J genes are TRBV19 and TRBJ1-6; 7 bases map to TRBD1. J gave up 8 bases and V 3 bases, and 13 bases lay outside the gene matches. This CDR3 contains 17 residues. Germline V lookup: CDR1 LNHDA, CDR2 SQIVND (reference sequence). The CDR3: CASSIVVGDSNHSPLHF. As DNA, the CDR3 is TGTGCCAGTAGTATCGTCGTCGGGGACAGTAATCATTCACCCCTCCACTTT.

The V and J genes are TRBV5-1 and TRBJ1-2, with 10 bases that match TRBD1. V lost 0 bases, J lost 3 bases, and 5 bases stayed unmatched. This CDR3 is 16 amino acids long. Germline loops: CDR1 SGHRS, CDR2 YFSETQ. In nucleotides, the CDR3 is TGCGCCAGCAGCTTGGATGCAGGACAGGGGGACTATGGCTACACCTTC. It codes for CASSLDAGQGDYGYTF.

CDR3 coding DNA: TGTGCCAGCAGCAGGGAAGGACAGGGCCGGGCTGAAGCTTTCTTT. Protein: CASSREGQGRAEAFF. V usage is TRBV6-6 and J usage is TRBJ1-1, with 8 bases aligning to TRBD1. The germline V gene has CDR1 MNHNY and CDR2 SVGAGI (reference sequence). This CDR3 is built from 15 residues. J gave up 6 bases and V 6 bases, and 12 bases lay outside the gene matches.

This rearrangement joins TRBV6-6 to TRBJ2-7; D might be TRBD1 (5 bases). The CDR3 is 11 residues long. Germline CDR1 reads MNHNY; CDR2 reads SVGAGI (reference sequence). Trimming stripped 2 bases from V and 6 bases from J, with 5 bases between. The CDR3 DNA reads as TGTGCCAGCAGTTACAGGGGCGAGCAGTACTTC. This sequence encodes CASSYRGEQYF.

This clone was picked up one time. This chain uses TRBV10-3 with TRBJ1-2; weak D call: TRBD1 (6 bases). CDR1 is ENHRY, CDR2 SYGVKD, per germline. Between the trimmed V and J ends, which lost 10 bases and 4 bases, there was a span of 19 bases. The CDR3 length is 14 residues. For the CDR3, the DNA is TGTGCCACCGAAAGCGGACAGCATCTCTATGGCTACACCTTC. Encoded protein: CATESGQHLYGYTF.

J is TRBJ2-7 and V is TRBV6-1, with TRBD1 matching 7 bases. The CDR3 runs 15 residues. From germline, CDR1 is MNHNS and CDR2 SASEGT. The V gene end was trimmed by 0 bases and the J gene end by 3 bases; junction bases not matched to a gene: 5. CDR3 amino acids: CASSEALDRSYEQYV. The CDR3 region has the DNA TGTGCCAGCAGTGAAGCCCTGGACAGGAGCTACGAGCAGTACGTC.

The chain has TRBV2 and TRBJ2-2, with D maybe TRBD1 (5 bases). Germline CDR1 and CDR2: SNHLY and FYNNEI. The CDR3 is made up of 13 amino acids. Trimming cost V 8 bases and J 0 bases, with 7 bases left between them. CDR3: CASGASNTGELFF. CDR3 nucleotide sequence: TGTGCCAGCGGGGCCTCGAACACCGGGGAGCTGTTTTTT.

This clone was counted only a few times. At one of its ends the junction is not consistent with the germline gene, which may arise from a read error. The chain carries TRBV6-1 and TRBJ1-2; 7 bases agree with TRBD1. From germline, CDR1 is MNHNS and CDR2 SASEGT. This CDR3 spans 12 amino acids. CDR3 in DNA: TGTGCGAGCAGGGGGAGATACTATGGCTACACCTTC. Residues: CASRGRYYGYTF.

The table lists this clone with a count of one. V usage is TRBV29-1 and J usage is TRBJ1-1, with 7 nucleotides matching TRBD1. CDR3 size: 12 residues. V was pared by 5 bases and J by 6 bases, with 6 bases of the junction left unmatched. Germline CDR1 reads SQVTM; CDR2 reads ANQGSEA. The CDR3 protein is CSVSPGTAEAFF. The CDR3 DNA follows: TGCAGCGTTTCCCCCGGGACAGCTGAAGCTTTCTTT.

This chain links TRBV27 with TRBJ2-7; maybe TRBD1 (6 bases). V gave up 4 bases and J gave up 2 bases, with 15 bases separating them. The CDR3 spans 15 residues. Germline V gene data show CDR1 as MNHEY and CDR2 as SMNVEV (reference sequence). This CDR3 reads CASSSSGTYAYEQYF. In DNA form, the CDR3 reads TGTGCCAGCAGTTCCTCCGGGACATACGCCTACGAGCAGTACTTC.

This chain uses TRBV7-3 with TRBJ2-5; 13 positions match TRBD2. The end of the DNA fits TRBJ2-7 better, so the J call may be wrong. The germline gives CDR1 SGHTA, CDR2 FQGTGA. This CDR3 has 15 residues. This CDR3 is CASSQLAGGTYEQYF. The CDR3, as DNA: TGTGCCAGCAGCCAACTAGCGGGAGGGACCTACGAGCAGTACTTC.

Only one count was recorded for this clone. This chain connects TRBV10-1 to TRBJ2-5; 9 bases fit TRBD2. The CDR3 spans 13 residues. CDR1 is WNHNN, CDR2 SYGVQD, per germline (reference sequence). The J segment lost 4 bases and the V segment lost 5 bases, leaving 2 bases of the junction unmatched. CDR3 nucleotide sequence: TGCGCCAGCAGTCAACTAGCGGGAGAGACCCAGTACTTC. Translating gives CASSQLAGETQYF.

This chain uses TRBV19 with TRBJ2-5; 9 nucleotides agree with TRBD1. V lost 6 bases and J lost 5; bases outside the gene matches: 10. This CDR3 contains 15 residues. CDR1 and CDR2 (germline): LNHDA, SQIVND (reference sequence). CDR3 in amino acids: CASSLRQGVGETQYF. CDR3 bases: TGTGCCAGTAGCCTGCGACAGGGGGTCGGGGAGACCCAGTACTTC.